The sequence of this T cell receptor beta chain was determined in a study of T-cell memory formation after mild COVID-19. Regarding the study as a whole: Cross-reactive memory apparently joined, as some responding clones appeared in pre-infection memory. Mainly in CM and EM were contracting CD4+ clones; CD8+ were in EMRA. Later expanders leaned CD4+, whereas clones that contracted between day 15 and 85 were balanced CD4/CD8. Nothing showed for sure that second-wave clones peaking on day 37 were SARS-CoV-2 specific.

As to this clonotype: Antigen: not known.

V was cut by 3 bases and J by 6 bases, with 18 bases left in between. CDR3 length: 16 residues. Germline V gene sequence: CDR1 LNHDA, CDR2 SQIVND (reference sequence). TCRdb fed the 5' RACE reads into MiXCR, producing one record per CDR3 protein. The table lists about 560,000 distinct CDR3 sequences, roughly a fifth of them singletons. V is TRBV19 and J is TRBJ2-1, with D possibly being TRBD2 (7 bases). The sequencing input was PBMCs or a T cell subset sorted from them (not recorded which). The receptor comes from an adult woman who had mild COVID-19 (a few samples of this study predate the infection). Cell type and time point are not known. CDR3 sequence: CASSMESGLGGNEQFF. The CDR3 nucleotides are TGTGCCAGTAGTATGGAATCTGGACTAGGGGGCAATGAGCAGTTCTTC.